This TCR beta chain is drawn from a study of blood T cell repertoires in COVID-19. Study overall: The United States, Italy and Spain provided the acute and convalescent COVID-19 samples. In each case, the material was cDNA or gDNA derived from T cells, B-cell-depleted T cells, or PBMCs.

It was during active infection that Seattle patients were enrolled and then longitudinally followed. Germline lookup yields CDR1 DFQATT and CDR2 SNEGSKA (reference sequence). The CDR3 length is 11 residues. Trimming removed 6 bases at V and 3 bases at J, with 5 bases between. Sequencing used immunoSEQ multiplex PCR; TCRdb keeps in-frame clones, though not all of them. The repertoire holds under 200,000 clones, with roughly 84% as singletons. This receptor was taken from an older woman with COVID-19, enrolled during active disease. The V and J genes are TRBV20-1 and TRBJ2-2, with D uncertain. The specimen sequenced was peripheral blood. The CDR3 DNA sequence: TGCAGTGCCTCAGACACCGGGGAGCTGTTTTTT. Translated, it gives CSASDTGELFF.